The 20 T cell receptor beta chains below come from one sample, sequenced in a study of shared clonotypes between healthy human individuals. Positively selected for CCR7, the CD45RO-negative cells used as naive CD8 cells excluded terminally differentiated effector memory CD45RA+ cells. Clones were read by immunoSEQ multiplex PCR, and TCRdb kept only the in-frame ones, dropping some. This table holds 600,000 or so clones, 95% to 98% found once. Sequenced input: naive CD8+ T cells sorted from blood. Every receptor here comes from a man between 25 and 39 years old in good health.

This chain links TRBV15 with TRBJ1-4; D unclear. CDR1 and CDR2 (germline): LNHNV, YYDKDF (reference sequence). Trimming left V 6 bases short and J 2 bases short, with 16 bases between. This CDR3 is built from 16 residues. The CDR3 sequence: CATSPQVAATNEKLFF. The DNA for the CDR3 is TGTGCCACCAGTCCTCAGGTGGCAGCCACTAATGAAAAACTGTTTTTT.

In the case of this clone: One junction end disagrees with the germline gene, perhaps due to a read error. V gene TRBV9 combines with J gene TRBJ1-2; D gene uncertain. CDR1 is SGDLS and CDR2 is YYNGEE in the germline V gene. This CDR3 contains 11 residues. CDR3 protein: CATACEVRCVF. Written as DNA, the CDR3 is TGTGCCACAGCTTGTGAGGTACGATGCGTCTTC.

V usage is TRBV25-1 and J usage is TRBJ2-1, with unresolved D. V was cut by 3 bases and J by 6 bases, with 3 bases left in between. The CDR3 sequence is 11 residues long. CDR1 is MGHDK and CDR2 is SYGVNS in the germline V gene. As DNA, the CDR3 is TGTGCCAGCAGTGATCTCAATGAGCAGTTCTTC. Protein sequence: CASSDLNEQFF.

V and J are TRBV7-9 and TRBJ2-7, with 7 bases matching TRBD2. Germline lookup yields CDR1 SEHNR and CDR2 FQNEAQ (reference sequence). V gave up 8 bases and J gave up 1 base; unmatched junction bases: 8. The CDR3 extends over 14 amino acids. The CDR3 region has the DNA TGTGCCAGCGTCTCCGGGACTACTTCCTACGAGCAGTACTTC. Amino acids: CASVSGTTSYEQYF. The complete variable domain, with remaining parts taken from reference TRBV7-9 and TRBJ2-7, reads DTGVSQNPRHKITKRGQNVTFRCDPISEHNRLYWYRQTLGQGPEFLTYFQNEAQLEKSRLLSDRFSAERPKGSFSTLEIQRTEQGDSAMYLCASVSGTTSYEQYFGPGTRLTVT.

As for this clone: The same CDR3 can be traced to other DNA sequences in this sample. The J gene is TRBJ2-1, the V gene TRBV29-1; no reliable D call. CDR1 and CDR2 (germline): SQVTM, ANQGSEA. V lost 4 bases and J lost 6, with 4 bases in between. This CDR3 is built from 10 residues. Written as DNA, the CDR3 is TGCAGCGTTGGGGGCAATGAGCAGTTCTTC. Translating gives CSVGGNEQFF.

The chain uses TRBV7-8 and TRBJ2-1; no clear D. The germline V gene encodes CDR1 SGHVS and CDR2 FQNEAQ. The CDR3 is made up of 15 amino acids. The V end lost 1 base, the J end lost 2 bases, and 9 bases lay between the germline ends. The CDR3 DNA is TGTGCCAGCAGCTTAGGGGTGTCCGCCTACAATGAGCAGTTCTTC. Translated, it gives CASSLGVSAYNEQFF.

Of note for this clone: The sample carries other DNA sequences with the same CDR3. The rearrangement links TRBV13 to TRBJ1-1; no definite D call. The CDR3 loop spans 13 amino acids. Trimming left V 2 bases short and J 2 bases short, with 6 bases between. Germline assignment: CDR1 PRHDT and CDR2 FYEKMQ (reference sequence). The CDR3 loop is CASSLSGNTEAFF. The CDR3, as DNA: TGTGCCAGCAGCTTATCAGGAAACACTGAAGCTTTCTTT.

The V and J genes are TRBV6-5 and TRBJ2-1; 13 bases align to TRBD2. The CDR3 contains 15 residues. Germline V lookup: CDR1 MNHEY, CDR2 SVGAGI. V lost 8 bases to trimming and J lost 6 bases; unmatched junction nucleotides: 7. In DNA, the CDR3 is TGTGCCAGCGGATCGGGGACTAGCGGGGTCAATGAGCAGTTCTTC. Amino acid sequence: CASGSGTSGVNEQFF.

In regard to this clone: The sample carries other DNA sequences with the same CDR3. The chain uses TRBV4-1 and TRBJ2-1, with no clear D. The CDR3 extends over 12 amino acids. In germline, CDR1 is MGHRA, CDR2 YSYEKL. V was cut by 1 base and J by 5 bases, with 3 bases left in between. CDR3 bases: TGCGCCAGCAGCCAAGGCAACAATGAGCAGTTCTTC. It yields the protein CASSQGNNEQFF.

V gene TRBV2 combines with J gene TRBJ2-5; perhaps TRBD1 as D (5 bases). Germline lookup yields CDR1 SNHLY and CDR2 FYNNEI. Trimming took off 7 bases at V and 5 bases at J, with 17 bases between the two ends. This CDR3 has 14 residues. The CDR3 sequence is CASIGADQFETQYF. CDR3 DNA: TGTGCCAGCATTGGGGCAGATCAGTTTGAGACCCAGTACTTC.

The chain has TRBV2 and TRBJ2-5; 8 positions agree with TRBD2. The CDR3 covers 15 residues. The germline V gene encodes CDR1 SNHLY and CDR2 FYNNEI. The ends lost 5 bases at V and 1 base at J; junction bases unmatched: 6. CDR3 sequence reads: CASSLRLAIQETQYF. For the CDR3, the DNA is TGTGCCAGCAGTTTACGACTAGCGATCCAAGAGACCCAGTACTTC.

This CDR3 is CASSVKQGGTEAFF. The CDR3 DNA reads as TGTGCCAGCAGCGTCAAACAGGGCGGCACTGAAGCTTTCTTT. The chain carries TRBV9 and TRBJ1-1; D is perhaps TRBD1 (6 bases). V gave up 2 bases and J gave up 4 bases, with 12 bases separating them. This CDR3 contains 14 residues. Germline loops: CDR1 SGDLS, CDR2 YYNGEE.

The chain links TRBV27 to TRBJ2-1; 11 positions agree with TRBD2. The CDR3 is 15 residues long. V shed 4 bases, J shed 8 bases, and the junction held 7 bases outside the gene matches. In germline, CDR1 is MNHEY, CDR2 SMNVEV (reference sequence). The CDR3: CASSSLAGEVDEQFF. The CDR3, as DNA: TGTGCCAGCAGTTCACTAGCGGGAGAGGTCGATGAGCAGTTCTTC.

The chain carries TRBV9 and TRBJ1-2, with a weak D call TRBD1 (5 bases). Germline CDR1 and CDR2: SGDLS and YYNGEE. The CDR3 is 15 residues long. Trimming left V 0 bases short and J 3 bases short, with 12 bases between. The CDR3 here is CASSVASGPDYGYTF. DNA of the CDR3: TGTGCCAGCAGCGTAGCTTCGGGGCCGGACTATGGCTACACCTTC.

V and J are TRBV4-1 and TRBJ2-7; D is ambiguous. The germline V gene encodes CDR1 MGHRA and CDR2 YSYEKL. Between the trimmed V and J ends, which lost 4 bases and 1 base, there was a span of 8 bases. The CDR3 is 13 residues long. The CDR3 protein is CASSLGPSYEQYF. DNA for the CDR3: TGCGCCAGCAGCCTCGGACCGTCCTACGAGCAGTACTTC.

The CDR3 here is CASSDLNQYPQSYTF. In DNA form, the CDR3 reads TGTGCCAGCAGTGACCTCAATCAATACCCCCAGAGCTACACCTTC. The rearrangement joins TRBV6-4 to TRBJ1-2, with D unresolved. Germline lookup yields CDR1 MRHNA and CDR2 SNTAGT. The CDR3 covers 15 residues. Deletions cut 2 bases from V and 9 bases from J, with 19 bases between.

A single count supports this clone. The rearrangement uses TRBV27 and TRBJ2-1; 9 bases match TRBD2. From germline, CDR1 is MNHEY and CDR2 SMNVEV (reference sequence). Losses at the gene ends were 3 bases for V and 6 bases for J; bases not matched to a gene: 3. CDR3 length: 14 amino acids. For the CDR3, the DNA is TGTGCCAGCAGTTTTCTAGCGGGGCGCAATGAGCAGTTCTTC. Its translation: CASSFLAGRNEQFF.

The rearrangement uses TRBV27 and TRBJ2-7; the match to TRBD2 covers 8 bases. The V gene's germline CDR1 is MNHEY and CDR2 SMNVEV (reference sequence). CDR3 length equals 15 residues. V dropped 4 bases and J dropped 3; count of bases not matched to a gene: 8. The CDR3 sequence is CASSYKGLAGYEQYF. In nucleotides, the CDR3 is TGTGCCAGCAGTTACAAAGGACTAGCAGGCTACGAGCAGTACTTC.

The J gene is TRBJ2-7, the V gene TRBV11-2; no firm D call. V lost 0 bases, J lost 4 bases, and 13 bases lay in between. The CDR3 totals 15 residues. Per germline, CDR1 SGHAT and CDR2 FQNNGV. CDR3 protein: CASSLDQIGRYEQYF. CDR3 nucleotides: TGTGCCAGCAGCTTAGATCAGATAGGGCGTTACGAGCAGTACTTC.

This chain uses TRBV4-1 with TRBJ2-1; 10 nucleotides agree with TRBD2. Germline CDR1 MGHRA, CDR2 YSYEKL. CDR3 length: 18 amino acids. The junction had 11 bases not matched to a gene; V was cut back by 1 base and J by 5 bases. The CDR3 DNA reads TGCGCCAGCAGCCAAGTTGGCAGCGGGAGGGCCTGGGACAATGAGCAGTTCTTC. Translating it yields CASSQVGSGRAWDNEQFF.